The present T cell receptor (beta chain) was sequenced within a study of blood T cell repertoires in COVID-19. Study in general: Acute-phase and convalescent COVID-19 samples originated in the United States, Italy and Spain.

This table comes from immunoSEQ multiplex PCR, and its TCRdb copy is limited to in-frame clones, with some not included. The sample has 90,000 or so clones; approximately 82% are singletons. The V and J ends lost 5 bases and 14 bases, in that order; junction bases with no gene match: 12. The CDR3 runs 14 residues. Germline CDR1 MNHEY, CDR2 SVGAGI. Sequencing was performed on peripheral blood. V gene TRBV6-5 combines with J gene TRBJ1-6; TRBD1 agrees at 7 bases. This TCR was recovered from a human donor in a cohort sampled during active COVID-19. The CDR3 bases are TGTGCCAGCAGTAGCCGGGACAGCCCTGGGGCCCTCCACTTT. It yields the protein CASSSRDSPGALHF.